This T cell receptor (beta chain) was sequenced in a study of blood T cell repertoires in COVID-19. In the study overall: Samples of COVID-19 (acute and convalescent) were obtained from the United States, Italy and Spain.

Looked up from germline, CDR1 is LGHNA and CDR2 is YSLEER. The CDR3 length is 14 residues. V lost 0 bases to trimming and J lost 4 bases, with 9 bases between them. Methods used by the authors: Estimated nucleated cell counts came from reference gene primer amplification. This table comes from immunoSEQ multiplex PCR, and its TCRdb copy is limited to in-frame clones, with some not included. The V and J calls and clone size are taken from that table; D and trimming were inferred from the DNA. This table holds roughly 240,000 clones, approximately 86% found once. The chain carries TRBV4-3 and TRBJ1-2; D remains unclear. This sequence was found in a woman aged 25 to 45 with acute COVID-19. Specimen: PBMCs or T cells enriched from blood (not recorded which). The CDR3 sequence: CASSQDYPGYGYTF. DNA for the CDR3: TGCGCCAGCAGCCAAGATTATCCCGGCTATGGCTACACCTTC.